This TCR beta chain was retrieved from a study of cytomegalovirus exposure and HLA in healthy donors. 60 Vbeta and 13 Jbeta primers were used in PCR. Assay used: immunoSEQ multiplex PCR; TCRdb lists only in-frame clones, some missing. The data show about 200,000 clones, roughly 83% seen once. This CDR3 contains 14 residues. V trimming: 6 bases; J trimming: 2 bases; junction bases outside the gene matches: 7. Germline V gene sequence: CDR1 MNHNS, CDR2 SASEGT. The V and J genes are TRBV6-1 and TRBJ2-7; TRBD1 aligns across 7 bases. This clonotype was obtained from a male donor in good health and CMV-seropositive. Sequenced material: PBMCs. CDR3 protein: CASRPGQLTYEQYF. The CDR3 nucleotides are TGTGCCAGCAGGCCGGGACAGCTAACCTACGAGCAGTACTTC.